The following is a TCR beta chain sequence with its context. Its cognate antigen has yet to be identified. No base qualities exist here, and no much larger clone lies one base off it. V lost 5 bases and J lost 0 bases; the stretch between them is 17 bases long. The cysteine opens and the phenylalanine closes a CDR3 of 17 amino acids. Kept here is only the CDR3 DNA, which spans 51 bases and is read in frame from base 1. Per the germline V gene, SGHVS is the CDR1 and FNYEAQ is the CDR2. The library relied on the immunoSEQ multiplex PCR assay. Drawn from immuneACCESS, this table holds only the in-frame rearrangements with V and J called that TCRdb kept. Clones are partly lost; checked studies trace under half to an unresolved V gene and leave the rest unexplained. Here the sample has more than 550,000 clones; 70% to 90% occur a single time. The ten largest clones take up 0.0095% to 0.011% of the sample.

The data were obtained in a study of shared T cell receptors in the human thymus (dated by TCRdb to the early 2020s). Regarding the research as a whole: The study investigated the way shared, self-reactive T-cell receptor alpha chains are produced in the human thymus.

The data also belong to a second study, concerning human thymus T cells. As that second study puts it: Donors were immunologically healthy infants undergoing open corrective cardiac surgery for congenital heart defects in Finland. The thymus tissue came from surgical resects taken out during corrective cardiac surgery. Biased V and J gene segment usage appeared to be present in both thymic and peripheral blood repertoires. According to the related research, thymic TCR repertoires were highly overlapping among unrelated individuals. The study described the TCR alpha and beta repertoires in about eight infant thymus samples and a few matching peripheral blood samples. Donor ages ranged from roughly 6 to 250 days, and the cohort comprised six or seven male and a couple of female infants. Thymocytes were freed from the tissue by mechanical means and kept at -70 degrees C as pellets of roughly 9-33 million cells. Genomic DNA was extracted from frozen cell pellets with a QIAsymphony instrument. Using the immunoSEQ multiplex PCR assay, the TCRB and TCRAD loci were amplified from a standardized quantity of quality-controlled genomic DNA. Amplicons spanned the V(D)J region at a length sufficient to cover the CDR3 and identify V and J genes. Through the commercial immunoSEQ service, the amplicons were sequenced on an Illumina platform. Primer bias and sequencing errors were corrected as previously described, and TCRAD and TCRB definitions were based on the IMGT database. Analysis of the repertoires was done with immunoSEQ Analyzer 3.0 and VDJTools and included basic statistics, V/J segment usage, diversity estimates, rarefaction and pairwise overlap. To estimate diversity, the Chao1, ChaoE, Efron-Thisted, Shannon and inverse Simpson indices were applied, and diversity was also estimated on datasets down-sampled to the smallest sample. Repertoire overlap was determined by strict matching of CDR3 nucleotide sequence, V gene and J gene, and Jaccard-based multidimensional scaling clustering was applied. On average, thymus samples yielded hundreds of thousands of unique TCRB clonotypes, whereas blood samples yielded roughly 80,000.

This receptor was taken from a girl less than two years old with a congenital heart defect. Donor details come from another sample of the same person, matched by shared clones. The material sequenced was thymocytes. Here the chain combines TRBV7-6 and TRBJ1-3; the D gene assignment is ambiguous. The DNA is as follows: TGTGCCAGCAGCCGACGGACTCGACATTTCTCTGGAAACACCATATATTTT. This codes for CASSRRTRHFSGNTIYF.